This is a list of T cell receptor beta chains from one sample in a study of T cells in Graves' hyperthyroidism and ophthalmopathy. TCRdb re-analysed the multiplex PCR reads in MiXCR, keeping a single row per CDR3 protein. The sample has about 840,000 distinct CDR3 sequences, around 39% seen once. Specimen: blood. The receptor source for this set is a man aged 18 to 29 with Graves' hyperthyroidism. The CDR3 runs from the conserved cysteine through the conserved F or W. The order of the fields is J gene, D gene, clone size, V gene, CDR3 protein, CDR3 DNA. D genes are given only for firm matches. Size is omitted from some rows. Given values are once, few, many or a class for expanded clones.

J: TRBJ1-1
D: .
size: few
V: TRBV6-5
CDR3: CASRESYTEAFF
DNA: TGTGCCAGCAGAGAAAGTTACACTGAAGCTTTCTTT

J: TRBJ2-7
D: TRBD2
size: many
V: TRBV29-1
CDR3: CSVGRLAGLSYEQYF
DNA: TGCAGCGTCGGAAGACTAGCGGGTCTCTCCTACGAGCAGTACTTC

J: TRBJ2-5
D: .
size: .
V: TRBV12-3/TRBV12-4
CDR3: CASSEGSIQETQYF
DNA: TGTGCCAGCAGTGAAGGTAGTATTCAGGAGACCCAGTACTTC

J: TRBJ1-1
D: TRBD1
size: few
V: TRBV12-3/TRBV12-4
CDR3: CASGTGPSEAFF
DNA: TGTGCCAGCGGGACAGGGCCCTCTGAAGCTTTCTTT

J: TRBJ2-7
D: TRBD2
size: few
V: TRBV9
CDR3: CASSVAGVAGGPGNEQYF
DNA: TGTGCCAGCAGCGTAGCTGGGGTAGCGGGAGGGCCGGGAAACGAGCAGTACTTC

J: TRBJ2-2
D: .
size: .
V: TRBV19
CDR3: CASPGKDTGELFF
DNA: TGTGCCAGCCCAGGGAAGGACACCGGGGAGCTGTTTTTT

J: TRBJ2-2
D: .
size: .
V: TRBV9
CDR3: CASSVGRDDTGELFF
DNA: TGTGCCAGCAGCGTAGGGAGGGACGACACCGGGGAGCTGTTTTTT

J: TRBJ1-5
D: TRBD1
size: .
V: TRBV9
CDR3: CASSAGTGESQPQHF
DNA: TGTGCCAGCTCGGCCGGGACAGGGGAGAGTCAGCCCCAGCATTTT

J: TRBJ2-6
D: .
size: many
V: TRBV15
CDR3: CATSRDRDSGANVLTF
DNA: TGTGCCACCAGCAGAGATCGGGACTCTGGGGCCAACGTCCTGACTTTC

J: TRBJ2-2
D: .
size: few
V: TRBV20-1
CDR3: CSASSLISGELFF
DNA: TGCAGTGCTAGTTCTCTGATAAGCGGGGAGCTGTTTTTT

J: TRBJ2-2
D: .
size: many
V: TRBV29-1
CDR3: CSGQDVNTGELFF
DNA: TGCAGCGGCCAAGACGTGAACACCGGGGAGCTGTTTTTT

J: TRBJ1-2
D: TRBD1
size: once
V: TRBV15
CDR3: CATSDIWTGGRSGGYTF
DNA: TGTGCCACCAGCGACATCTGGACAGGGGGCCGCTCGGGCGGCTACACCTTC

J: TRBJ2-2
D: .
size: .
V: TRBV2
CDR3: CASKLDWANTGELFF
DNA: TGTGCCAGCAAATTGGACTGGGCGAACACCGGGGAGCTGTTTTTT

J: TRBJ1-1
D: .
size: few
V: TRBV4-3
CDR3: CASSQVRDSYYEAFF
DNA: TGCGCCAGCAGCCAAGTACGCGACAGCTACTATGAAGCTTTCTTT

J: TRBJ2-7
D: TRBD2
size: many
V: TRBV29-1
CDR3: CSVTGLAGASSYEQYF
DNA: TGCAGCGTTACCGGACTAGCGGGGGCGAGCTCCTACGAGCAGTACTTC

J: TRBJ1-2
D: .
size: many
V: TRBV2
CDR3: CASMGGDGRNGYTF
DNA: TGTGCCAGCATGGGGGGGGACGGGAGAAATGGCTACACCTTC

J: TRBJ1-1
D: .
size: .
V: TRBV29-1
CDR3: CSVDASSWEVTEAFF
DNA: TGCAGCGTAGACGCCAGCAGTTGGGAGGTAACTGAAGCTTTCTTT

J: TRBJ2-7
D: .
size: .
V: TRBV5-6
CDR3: CASSPWLGVSYEQYF
DNA: TGTGCCAGCAGCCCCTGGTTGGGGGTAAGTTACGAGCAGTACTTC

J: TRBJ2-7
D: TRBD2
size: .
V: TRBV29-1
CDR3: CSVVGTSGVREQYF
DNA: TGCAGCGTTGTGGGGACTAGCGGGGTAAGAGAGCAGTACTTC

J: TRBJ2-7
D: .
size: .
V: TRBV10-3
CDR3: CAIRNGSHSYEQYF
DNA: TGTGCCATCAGAAACGGGAGTCACTCCTACGAGCAGTACTTC